One and the same sample provided the 19 T cell receptor beta chains below, sequenced in a study of memory CD4+ T cells and cytomegalovirus serostatus. Data came from immunoSEQ multiplex PCR; TCRdb stores just in-frame clones and leaves some out. Of about 56,000 clones in the sample, about 81% were seen once. The sort gate was single viable CD3+CD4+CD8-CD45RO+ cells for memory CD4+ T cells. The source material was memory CD4+ T cells from blood. The receptors shown here come from an adult in good health and CMV-seronegative.

This chain connects TRBV18 to TRBJ2-1; no firm D call. Trimming took 6 bases from V and 5 from J, leaving 14 bases between them. This CDR3 has 14 residues. Germline CDR1 and CDR2: KGHSH and LQKENI. CDR3: CASSRPQGHNEQFF. As DNA, the CDR3 is TGTGCCAGCTCTCGACCTCAAGGCCACAATGAGCAGTTCTTC.

With respect to this clone: An end of the junction differs from the germline gene, which may be a read error. This chain links TRBV18 with TRBJ1-3; possibly TRBD1 for D (5 bases). Germline CDR1 reads KGHSH; CDR2 reads LQKENI. This CDR3 spans 15 amino acids. CDR3 residues: CASSPQGVSGNTIYF. DNA for the CDR3: TGTGCCAGCTCGCCACAAGGGGTCTCTGGAAACACCATATATTTT.

CDR3 amino acids: CASSLEEDGYTF. DNA for the CDR3: TGTGCCAGCAGCTTAGAAGAGGATGGCTACACCTTC. V is TRBV7-9 and J is TRBJ1-2; D is ambiguous. The germline V gene encodes CDR1 SEHNR and CDR2 FQNEAQ (reference sequence). Trimming removed 1 base at V and 6 bases at J, with 6 bases between. CDR3 size: 12 residues. Supplemented by reference TRBV7-9 and TRBJ1-2, the full variable domain reads DTGVSQNPRHKITKRGQNVTFRCDPISEHNRLYWYRQTLGQGPEFLTYFQNEAQLEKSRLLSDRFSAERPKGSFSTLEIQRTEQGDSAMYLCASSLEEDGYTFGSGTRLTVV.

The chain recombines TRBV2 with TRBJ2-5; 8 nucleotides agree with TRBD2. V was pared by 6 bases and J by 4 bases, with 10 bases of the junction left unmatched. Germline values: CDR1 SNHLY, CDR2 FYNNEI. The CDR3 extends over 15 amino acids. The CDR3 spells CASRRTGGPGETQYF. DNA of the CDR3: TGTGCCAGCAGACGGACGGGGGGGCCGGGAGAGACCCAGTACTTC.

There are a few counts of this clone. CDR3 in amino acids: CASSQGGLAKNIQYF. DNA of the CDR3: TGTGCCAGCAGCCAAGGAGGACTAGCCAAAAACATTCAGTACTTC. The gene calls are TRBV14 and TRBJ2-4; D possibly corresponds to TRBD2 (5 bases). This CDR3 spans 15 amino acids. Germline CDR1 SGHDN, CDR2 FVKESK. With 1 base removed from V and 0 bases from J, the gap between germline ends came to 7 bases.

This chain connects TRBV6-1 to TRBJ1-5, with D uncertain. V was shortened by 2 bases and J by 7 bases, with 12 bases between the two germline ends. Germline loops: CDR1 MNHNS, CDR2 SASEGT. This CDR3 has 14 residues. The CDR3 DNA sequence: TGTGCCAGCAGTGAAATGGGAATGAGGCAGCCCCAGCATTTT. Translating it yields CASSEMGMRQPQHF.

The V call is TRBV27, the J call TRBJ2-5, with D perhaps assigned TRBD1 or TRBD2 (5 bases each). The CDR3 length is 13 residues. Trimming removed 4 bases from V and 5 bases from J, with 11 bases in between. The germline V gene encodes CDR1 MNHEY and CDR2 SMNVEV (reference sequence). For the CDR3, the DNA is TGTGCCAGCAGTTCGTGGGGACGGGAGACCCAGTACTTC. It encodes CASSSWGRETQYF.

A note on this clone: A read error may produce the germline difference seen at one junction end. This sequence joins TRBV5-1 and TRBJ2-2; TRBD2 is a possible D gene (6 bases). Germline values: CDR1 SGHRS, CDR2 YFSETQ. The CDR3 extends over 16 amino acids. The CDR3 region has the DNA TGCGCCAGCAGCTTGGGACGGAGTTTTAACACCGGGGGGCTGTTTTTT. It is translated as CASSLGRSFNTGGLFF.

The chain recombines TRBV10-3 with TRBJ1-6, with D maybe TRBD1 (5 bases). Germline assignment: CDR1 ENHRY and CDR2 SYGVKD. The CDR3 spans 14 residues. Trimming removed 11 bases from V and 2 bases from J, with 13 bases in between. This CDR3 is CAVRGGTYNSPLHF. As DNA, the CDR3 is TGTGCCGTACGGGGGGGTACCTATAATTCACCCCTCCACTTT.

This sequence joins TRBV6-6 and TRBJ2-1; maybe TRBD1 (6 bases). V lost 2 bases and J 8 bases, leaving 10 bases between the germline ends. CDR1 is MNHNY and CDR2 is SVGAGI in the germline V gene (reference sequence). The CDR3 runs 13 residues. CDR3 region: CASSYPNRDEQFF. DNA for the CDR3: TGTGCCAGCAGTTACCCAAACAGGGATGAGCAGTTCTTC.

The chain links TRBV5-8 to TRBJ1-6; possible D gene TRBD1, 6 bases. The CDR3 is made up of 16 amino acids. Trimming took 1 base from V and 7 from J, leaving 15 bases between them. CDR1 is SGHTS, CDR2 YDEGEE, per germline. The CDR3 loop reads CASSLRTRGANSPLHF. CDR3 nucleotides: TGTGCCAGCAGCTTGCGGACCAGGGGCGCGAATTCACCCCTCCACTTT.

This chain uses TRBV30 with TRBJ2-2; D gene uncertain. Germline V lookup: CDR1 GTSNPN, CDR2 SVGIG (reference sequence). There are 12 residues in the CDR3. Trimming shortened V by 7 bases and J by 6 bases, and 12 bases separated the two germline ends. The CDR3 nucleotides are TGTGCCTTTCCCGGGCGTCCCGGGGAGCTGTTTTTT. It yields the protein CAFPGRPGELFF.

The J gene is TRBJ2-3, the V gene TRBV19; TRBD2 agrees at 9 bases. Unmatched junction bases numbered 7, after V lost 3 bases and J lost 6 bases. The germline V gene has CDR1 LNHDA and CDR2 SQIVND (reference sequence). The CDR3 covers 15 residues. CDR3 amino acids: CASSIEAGGRDTQYF. The CDR3 nucleotides read TGTGCCAGTAGTATCGAAGCGGGGGGAAGGGATACGCAGTATTTT.

The chain links TRBV28 to TRBJ1-3, with TRBD1 as a possible D gene (5 bases). The CDR3 runs 16 residues. V dropped 6 bases and J dropped 0 bases, with 15 bases sitting between them. CDR1 and CDR2 (germline): MDHEN, SYDVKM. CDR3 sequence: CASSNSGRNSGNTIYF. The CDR3, as DNA: TGTGCCAGCAGCAATTCAGGGAGAAACTCTGGAAACACCATATATTTT.

V and J are TRBV7-2 and TRBJ1-5; 9 bases are a match to TRBD1. The V and J ends lost 5 bases and 5 bases, in that order; junction bases with no gene match: 7. This CDR3 is built from 15 residues. CDR1 is SGHTA and CDR2 is FQGNSA in the germline V gene. CDR3 in amino acids: CASSPRTGAHQPQHF. In DNA, the CDR3 is TGTGCCAGCAGCCCCCGGACAGGGGCCCATCAGCCCCAGCATTTT. Filled out from reference TRBV7-2 and TRBJ1-5, the complete variable domain reads GAGVSQSPSNKVTEKGKDVELRCDPISGHTALYWYRQSLGQGLEFLIYFQGNSAPDKSGLPSDRFSAERTGGSVSTLTIQRTQQEDSAVYLCASSPRTGAHQPQHFGDGTRLSIL.

This clone was counted only a few times. The rearrangement joins TRBV6-6 to TRBJ1-1, with unresolved D. Trimming cost V 5 bases and J 6 bases, with 13 bases left between them. Germline V gene sequence: CDR1 MNHNY, CDR2 SVGAGI (reference sequence). The CDR3 is made up of 13 amino acids. The CDR3 coding sequence is TGTGCCAGCAGTCTAGATACCGTGGCTGAAGCTTTCTTT. This gives the protein CASSLDTVAEAFF.

V gene TRBV9 combines with J gene TRBJ2-7; D uncertain. The CDR3 is 14 residues long. The germline CDR1 and CDR2 sequences are SGDLS and YYNGEE. V shed 4 bases and J shed 11 bases, with 22 bases lying between them. The CDR3 sequence is CASSSPRRLRVEYF. CDR3 bases: TGTGCCAGCAGCTCCCCCCGGCGGCTTCGTGTGGAGTACTTC.

V and J are TRBV5-4 and TRBJ2-7, with D maybe TRBD2 (5 bases). The length of the CDR3 is 13 residues. Per the germline V gene, CDR1 is SGHNT and CDR2 is YYREEE (reference sequence). Trimming took 2 bases from V and 3 from J, leaving 9 bases between them. CDR3 region: CASSLRGVYEQYF. DNA of the CDR3: TGTGCCAGCAGCTTACGGGGTGTCTACGAGCAGTACTTC.

This chain uses TRBV6-6 with TRBJ1-1; D gene unclear. With 4 bases removed from V and 1 base from J, the gap between germline ends came to 1 base. CDR3 length: 11 amino acids. Per germline, CDR1 MNHNY and CDR2 SVGAGI (reference sequence). The CDR3 DNA reads as TGTGCCAGCAGTTCGAACACTGAAGCTTTCTTT. Residues: CASSSNTEAFF.